This is a list of T cell receptor beta chains from one sample in a study of spatial heterogeneity in lung cancer. TCRdb processed the 5' RACE reads anew with MiXCR; each CDR3 protein has one entry. Of roughly 120,000 distinct CDR3 sequences in the sample, 10% to 15% were seen once. The specimen was PBMCs, collected at follow-up. These receptors were obtained from a male donor with early-stage non-small cell lung cancer. CDR3s leave out the opening cysteine and the closing phenylalanine or tryptophan. Each record gives: J gene, CDR3 length, V gene, CDR3 protein.

TRBJ2-7	12	TRBV7-3	ASSSYGTAYEQY
TRBJ2-7	16	TRBV6-5	ASSAGRQWTRGSLEQY
TRBJ2-3	13	TRBV11-2	ASSPGATSTDTQY
TRBJ1-6	13	TRBV10-3	AIRVHGNLNSPLH
TRBJ2-7	12	TRBV20-1	SAIPGYGMYEQY
TRBJ1-3	16	TRBV7-8	ASSLALKQGKSGNTIY
TRBJ1-6	14	TRBV28	ASSSWGGSYNSPLH
TRBJ2-2	13	TRBV24-1	ATGGQGPYTGELF
TRBJ2-7	13	TRBV3-1	ASSQDTGGPYEQY
TRBJ1-6	12	TRBV27	ASSPGAWNSPLH
TRBJ1-2	13	TRBV28	ASSFGTGGRYGYT
TRBJ1-5	12	TRBV6-2/TRBV6-3	ASSYRIVASPQH
TRBJ2-7	15	TRBV20-1	SASDRNPGGASNEQY
TRBJ1-3	13	TRBV7-8	ASSANINSGNTIY
TRBJ2-3	11	TRBV6-5	ASRGGGRDTQY
TRBJ2-7	11	TRBV20-1	SASRSPSYEQY
TRBJ2-3	13	TRBV6-5	ASSRQRGGTDTQY
TRBJ2-5	12	TRBV19	ASKEDWGRETQY
TRBJ1-2	13	TRBV4-2	ASSQDRTGAYGYT
TRBJ1-4	12	TRBV12-3/TRBV12-4	ASIRDATNEKLF
TRBJ1-5	12	TRBV7-2	ASSPDQGPRPQH
TRBJ1-5	14	TRBV12-3/TRBV12-4	ASSLSTGGGNQPQH
TRBJ2-6	14	TRBV28	ASTPGLRTGANVLT
TRBJ1-1	11	TRBV20-1	SAADRVGTEAF
TRBJ2-7	12	TRBV18	ASSPTADSYEQY
TRBJ1-2	11	TRBV24-1	ATSDPDSYGYT
TRBJ1-1	12	TRBV6-5	ASSRQGDNTEAF
TRBJ2-7	11	TRBV9	ASSLGGGYEQY
TRBJ1-6	12	TRBV6-5	ASRWDLKDSPLH
TRBJ2-7	11	TRBV4-3	ASSQDLEYGQY
TRBJ1-1	14	TRBV4-3	ASSRGQGFTDTEAF
TRBJ1-1	11	TRBV5-4	ASSSLPETEAF
TRBJ1-6	13	TRBV28	ANSRKGVDNSPLH